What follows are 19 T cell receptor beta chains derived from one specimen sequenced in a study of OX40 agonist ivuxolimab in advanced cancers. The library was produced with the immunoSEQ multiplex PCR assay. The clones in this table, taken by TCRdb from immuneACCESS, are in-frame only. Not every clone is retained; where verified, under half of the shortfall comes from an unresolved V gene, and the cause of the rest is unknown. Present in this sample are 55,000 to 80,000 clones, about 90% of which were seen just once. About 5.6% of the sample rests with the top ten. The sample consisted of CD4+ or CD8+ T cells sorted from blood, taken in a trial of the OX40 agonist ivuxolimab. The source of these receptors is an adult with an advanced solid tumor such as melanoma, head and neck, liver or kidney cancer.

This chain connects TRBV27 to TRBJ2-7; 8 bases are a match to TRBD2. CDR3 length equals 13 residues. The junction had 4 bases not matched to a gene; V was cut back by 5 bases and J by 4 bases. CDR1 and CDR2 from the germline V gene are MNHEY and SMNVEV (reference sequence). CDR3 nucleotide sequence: TGTGCCAGCAGTCCTCGGGAGGGGTACGAGCAGTACTTC. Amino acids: CASSPREGYEQYF.

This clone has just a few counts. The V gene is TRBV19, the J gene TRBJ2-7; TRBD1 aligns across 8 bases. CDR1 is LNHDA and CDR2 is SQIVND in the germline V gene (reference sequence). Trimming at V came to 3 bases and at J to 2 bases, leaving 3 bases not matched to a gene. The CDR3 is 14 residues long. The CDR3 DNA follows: TGTGCCAGTAGTATTCGGACAGGGACCTACGAGCAGTACTTC. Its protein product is CASSIRTGTYEQYF.

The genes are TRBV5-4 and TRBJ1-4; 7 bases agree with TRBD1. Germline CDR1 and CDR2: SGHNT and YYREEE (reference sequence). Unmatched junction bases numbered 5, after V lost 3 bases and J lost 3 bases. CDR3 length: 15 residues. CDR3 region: CASSSRQGANEKLFF. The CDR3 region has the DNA TGTGCCAGCAGCTCACGACAGGGAGCTAATGAAAAACTGTTTTTT. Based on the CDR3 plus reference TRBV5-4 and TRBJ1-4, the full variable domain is ETGVTQSPTHLIKTRGQQVTLRCSSQSGHNTVSWYQQALGQGPQFIFQYYREEENGRGNFPPRFSGLQFPNYSSELNVNALELDDSALYLCASSSRQGANEKLFFGSGTQLSVL.

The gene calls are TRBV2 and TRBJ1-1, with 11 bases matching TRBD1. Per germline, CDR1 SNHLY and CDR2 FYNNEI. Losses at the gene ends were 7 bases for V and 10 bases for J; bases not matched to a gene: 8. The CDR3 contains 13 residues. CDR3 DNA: TGTGCCAGCAAACCGGGACAGGGGGTTGTAGCTTTCTTT. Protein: CASKPGQGVVAFF.

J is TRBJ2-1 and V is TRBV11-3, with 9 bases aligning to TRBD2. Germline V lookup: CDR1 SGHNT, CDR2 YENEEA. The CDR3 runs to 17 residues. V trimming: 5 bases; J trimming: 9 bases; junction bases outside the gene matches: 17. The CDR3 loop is CASSPGGSGSSGGEQFF. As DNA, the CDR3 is TGTGCCAGCAGCCCCGGTGGTAGCGGGAGCTCTGGGGGTGAGCAGTTCTTC. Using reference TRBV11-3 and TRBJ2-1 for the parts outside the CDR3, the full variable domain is EAGVVQSPRYKIIEKKQPVAFWCNPISGHNTLYWYLQNLGQGPELLIRYENEEAVDDSQLPKDRFSAERLKGVDSTLKIQPAELGDSAVYLCASSPGGSGSSGGEQFFGPGTRLTVL.

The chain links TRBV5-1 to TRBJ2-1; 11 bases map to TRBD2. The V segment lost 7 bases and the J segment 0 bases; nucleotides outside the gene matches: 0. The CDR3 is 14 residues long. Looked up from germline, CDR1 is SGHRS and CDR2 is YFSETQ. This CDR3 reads CASGTSGSYNEQFF. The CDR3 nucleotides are TGCGCCAGCGGGACTAGCGGCTCCTACAATGAGCAGTTCTTC.

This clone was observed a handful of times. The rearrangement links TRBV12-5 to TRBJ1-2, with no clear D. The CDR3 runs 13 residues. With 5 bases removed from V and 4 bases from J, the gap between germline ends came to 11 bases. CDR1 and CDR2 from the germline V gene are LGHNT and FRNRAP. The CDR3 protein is CASGVARIYGYTF. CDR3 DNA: TGTGCTAGTGGTGTCGCGAGGATCTATGGCTACACCTTC.

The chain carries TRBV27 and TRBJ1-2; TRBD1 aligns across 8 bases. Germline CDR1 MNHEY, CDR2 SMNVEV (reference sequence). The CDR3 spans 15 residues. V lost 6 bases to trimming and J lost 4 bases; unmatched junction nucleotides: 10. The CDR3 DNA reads TGTGCCAGCAGACGGACAGGGAAGGCCTTCTATGGCTACACCTTC. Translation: CASRRTGKAFYGYTF.

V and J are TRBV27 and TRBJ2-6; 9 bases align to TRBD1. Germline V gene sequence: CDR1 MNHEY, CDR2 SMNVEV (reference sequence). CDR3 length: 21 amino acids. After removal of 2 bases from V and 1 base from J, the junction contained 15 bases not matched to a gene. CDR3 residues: CASSLRARGQGKSSGANVLTF. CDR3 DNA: TGTGCCAGCAGTTTACGAGCCCGTGGACAGGGGAAATCGTCTGGGGCCAACGTCCTGACTTTC.

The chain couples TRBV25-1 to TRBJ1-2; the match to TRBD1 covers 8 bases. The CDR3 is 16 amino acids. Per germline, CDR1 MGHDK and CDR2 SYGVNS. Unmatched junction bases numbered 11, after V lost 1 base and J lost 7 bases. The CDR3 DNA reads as TGTGCCAGCAGTGAATCCTTGGGCAGGGGGCGCGGTGGCTACACCTTC. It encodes CASSESLGRGRGGYTF.

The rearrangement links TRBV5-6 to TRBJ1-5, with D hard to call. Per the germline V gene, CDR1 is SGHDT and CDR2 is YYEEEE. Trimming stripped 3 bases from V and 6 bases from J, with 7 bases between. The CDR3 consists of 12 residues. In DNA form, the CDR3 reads TGTGCCAGCAGCTCCTTGGGTCAGCCCCAGCATTTT. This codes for CASSSLGQPQHF.

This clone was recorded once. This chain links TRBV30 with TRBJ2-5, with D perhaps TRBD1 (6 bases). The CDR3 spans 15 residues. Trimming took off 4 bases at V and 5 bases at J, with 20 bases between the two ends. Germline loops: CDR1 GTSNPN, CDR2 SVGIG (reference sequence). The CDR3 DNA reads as TGTGCCTGGACCCTACGGTGGGGGCGGTTGGAGACCCAGTACTTC. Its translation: CAWTLRWGRLETQYF.

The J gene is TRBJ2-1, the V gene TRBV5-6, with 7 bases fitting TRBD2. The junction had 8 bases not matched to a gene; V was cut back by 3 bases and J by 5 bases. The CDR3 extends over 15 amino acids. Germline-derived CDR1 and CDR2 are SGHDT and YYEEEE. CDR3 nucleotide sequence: TGTGCCAGCAGCTCGGGATGGGACTATAACAATGAGCAGTTCTTC. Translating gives CASSSGWDYNNEQFF.

In nucleotides, the CDR3 is TGTGCCAGCAGCTTTGTTCGGACTAGCGGGCGGGATGAGCAGTTCTTC. This codes for CASSFVRTSGRDEQFF. This chain joins TRBV5-8 and TRBJ2-1; 11 bases line up with TRBD2. Germline V lookup: CDR1 SGHTS, CDR2 YDEGEE. J lost 8 bases, V lost 2 bases, and 9 bases had no gene match. This CDR3 spans 16 amino acids.

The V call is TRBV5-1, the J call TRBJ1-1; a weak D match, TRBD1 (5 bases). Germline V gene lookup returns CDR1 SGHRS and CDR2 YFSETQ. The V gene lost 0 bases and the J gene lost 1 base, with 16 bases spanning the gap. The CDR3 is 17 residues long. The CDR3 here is CASSLEGKLLSNTEAFF. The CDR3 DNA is TGCGCCAGCAGCTTGGAGGGGAAGTTGCTTTCGAACACTGAAGCTTTCTTT.

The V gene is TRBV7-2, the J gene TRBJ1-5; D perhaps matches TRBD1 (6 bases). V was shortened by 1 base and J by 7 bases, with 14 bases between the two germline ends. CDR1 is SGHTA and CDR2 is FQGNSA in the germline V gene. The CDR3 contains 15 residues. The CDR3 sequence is CASSLVAGAEQPQHF. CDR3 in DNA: TGTGCCAGCAGCTTAGTAGCGGGGGCAGAGCAGCCCCAGCATTTT.

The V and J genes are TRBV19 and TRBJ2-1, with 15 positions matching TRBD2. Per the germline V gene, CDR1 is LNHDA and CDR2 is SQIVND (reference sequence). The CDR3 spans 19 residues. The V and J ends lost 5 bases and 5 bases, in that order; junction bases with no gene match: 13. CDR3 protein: CASSPSWTSGRALHNEQFF. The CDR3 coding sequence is TGTGCCAGTAGTCCTTCCTGGACTAGCGGGAGGGCCCTTCACAATGAGCAGTTCTTC.

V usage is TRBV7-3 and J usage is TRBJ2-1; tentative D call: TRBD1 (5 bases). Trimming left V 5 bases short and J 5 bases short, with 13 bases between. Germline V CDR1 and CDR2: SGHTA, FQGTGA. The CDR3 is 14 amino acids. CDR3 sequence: CASSAAGINNEQFF. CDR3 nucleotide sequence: TGTGCCAGCAGCGCGGCAGGGATCAACAATGAGCAGTTCTTC.

CDR3 nucleotide sequence: TGTGCCAGCTCACCATTGTCCGCAGCCAACACTGAAGCTTTCTTT. Its translation is CASSPLSAANTEAFF. J is TRBJ1-1 and V is TRBV18; D is unclear. The germline V gene encodes CDR1 KGHSH and CDR2 LQKENI. Trimming took off 2 bases at V and 2 bases at J, with 12 bases between the two ends. The CDR3 length is 15 residues. The entire variable domain, with the rest obtained from reference TRBV18 and TRBJ1-1, is as follows: NAGVMQNPRHLVRRRGQEARLRCSPMKGHSHVYWYRQLPEEGLKFMVYLQKENIIDESGMPKERFSAEFPKEGPSILRIQQVVRGDSAAYFCASSPLSAANTEAFFGQGTRLTVV.